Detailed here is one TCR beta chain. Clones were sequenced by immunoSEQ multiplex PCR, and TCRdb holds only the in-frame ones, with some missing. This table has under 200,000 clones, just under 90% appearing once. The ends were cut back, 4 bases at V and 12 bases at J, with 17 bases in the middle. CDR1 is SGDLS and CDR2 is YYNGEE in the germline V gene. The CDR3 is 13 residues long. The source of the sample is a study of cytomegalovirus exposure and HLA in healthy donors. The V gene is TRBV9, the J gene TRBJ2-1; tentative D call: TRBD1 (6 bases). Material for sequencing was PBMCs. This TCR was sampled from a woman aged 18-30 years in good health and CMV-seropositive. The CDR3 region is CASSPRQDSGQFF. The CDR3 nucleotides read TGTGCCAGCAGCCCCAGACAGGACTCGGGGCAGTTCTTC. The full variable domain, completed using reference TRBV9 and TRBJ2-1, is DSGVTQTPKHLITATGQRVTLRCSPRSGDLSVYWYQQSLDQGLQFLIQYYNGEERAKGNILERFSAQQFPDLHSELNLSSLELGDSALYFCASSPRQDSGQFFGPGTRLTVL.